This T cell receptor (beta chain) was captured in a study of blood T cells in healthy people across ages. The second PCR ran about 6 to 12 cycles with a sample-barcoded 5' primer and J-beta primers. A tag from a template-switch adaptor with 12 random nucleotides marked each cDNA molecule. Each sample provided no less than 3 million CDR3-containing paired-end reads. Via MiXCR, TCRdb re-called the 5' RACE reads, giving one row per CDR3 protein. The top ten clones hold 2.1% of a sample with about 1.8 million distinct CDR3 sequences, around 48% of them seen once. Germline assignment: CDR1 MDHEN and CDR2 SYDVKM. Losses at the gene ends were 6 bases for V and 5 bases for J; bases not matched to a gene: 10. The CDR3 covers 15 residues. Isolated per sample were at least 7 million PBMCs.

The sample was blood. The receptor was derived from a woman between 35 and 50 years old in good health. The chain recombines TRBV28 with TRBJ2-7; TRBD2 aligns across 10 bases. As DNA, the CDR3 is TGTGCCAGCAGATCGCCGGGACTAGCGTGGGACGAGCAGTACTTC. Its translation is CASRSPGLAWDEQYF.